One and the same sample provided the 5 T cell receptor beta chains below, sequenced in a study of blood T cell repertoires in COVID-19. Here immunoSEQ multiplex PCR was the method, and the copy in TCRdb shows in-frame clones only, minus some. This table holds about 190,000 clones, around 87% found once. Sequencing was performed on peripheral blood. These receptors originate from a man aged 40-55 years with active or convalescent COVID-19.

V is TRBV9 and J is TRBJ1-4; unclear D gene. Looked up from germline, CDR1 is SGDLS and CDR2 is YYNGEE. The CDR3 loop spans 14 amino acids. V was pared by 3 bases and J by 6 bases, with 12 bases between. The CDR3 region is CASSEGGSYEKLFF. In DNA, the CDR3 is TGTGCCAGCAGCGAGGGAGGATCTTATGAAAAACTGTTTTTT. Full variable domain (missing parts from reference TRBV9 and TRBJ1-4): DSGVTQTPKHLITATGQRVTLRCSPRSGDLSVYWYQQSLDQGLQFLIQYYNGEERAKGNILERFSAQQFPDLHSELNLSSLELGDSALYFCASSEGGSYEKLFFGSGTQLSVL.

The chain carries TRBV3-1 (or the pseudogene TRBV3-2) and TRBJ2-7; TRBD1 matches at 7 bases. This CDR3 region has 15 residues. Trimming cost V 1 base and J 2 bases; bases outside gene matches: 5. Germline CDR1 reads LGHDT; CDR2 reads YNNKEL (reference sequence). CDR3 DNA: TGTGCCAGCAGCCAAGCCCCGGGACAGACCTACGAGCAGTACTTC. Protein sequence: CASSQAPGQTYEQYF.

This clone was seen just once. V and J are TRBV6-1 and TRBJ1-2, with TRBD1 matching over 8 bases. The CDR3 is 15 residues long. The V gene's germline CDR1 is MNHNS and CDR2 SASEGT. V lost 1 base, J lost 7 bases, and 8 bases stayed unmatched. DNA for the CDR3: TGTGCCAGCAGTGAAGTTTCAGGGGGCAATAGTGGCTACACCTTC. Amino acids: CASSEVSGGNSGYTF.

The chain is built from TRBV10-3 and TRBJ2-1, with D possibly being TRBD2 (7 bases). Germline-derived CDR1 and CDR2 are ENHRY and SYGVKD. CDR3 length: 12 residues. Trimming stripped 0 bases from V and 12 bases from J, with 9 bases between. The CDR3 nucleotides read TGTGCCATCAGTGAGTCCGGGGGGCCGCAGTTCTTC. Translation: CAISESGGPQFF.

The chain has TRBV6-6 and TRBJ1-5; TRBD1 matches at 10 bases. The CDR3 sequence is 15 residues long. Per the germline V gene, CDR1 is MNHNY and CDR2 is SVGAGI (reference sequence). The V gene end was trimmed by 4 bases and the J gene end by 7 bases; junction bases not matched to a gene: 7. Here the CDR3 DNA reads TGTGCCAGCAGTTCGAGGGACAGGGGTATGCAGCCCCAGCATTTT. This encodes CASSSRDRGMQPQHF.